This T cell receptor beta chain was sequenced for a study of beta chain features in type 1 diabetes. Expressed TCRB transcripts were sequenced after all isolated RNA was converted to cDNA. Sequencing was performed with immunoSEQ multiplex PCR; in TCRdb, only in-frame clones are kept and a portion is missing. The sample has about 320,000 clones; about 14% are singletons. CDR1 and CDR2 (germline): SGDLS, YYNGEE. V was cut by 0 bases and J by 1 base, with 5 bases left in between. This CDR3 comprises 13 residues. The clonotype originates from a man aged 30 to 45 in good health. Sequences were obtained from central memory CD4+ T cells from blood. The rearrangement joins TRBV9 to TRBJ2-7; D is uncertain. For the CDR3, the DNA is TGTGCCAGCAGCGTAGATACATCCTACGAGCAGTACTTC. This codes for CASSVDTSYEQYF.